A selection of T cell receptor beta chains follows, all from one sample in a study of T cell changes during pregnancy in multiple sclerosis. Profiled with immunoSEQ multiplex PCR; TCRdb holds only in-frame clones, not every one. Here the sample spans tens of thousands of clones, 75% to 95% being singletons. The sample was CD8+ T cells from peripheral blood mononuclear cells, taken after pregnancy. Receptors originate from a female donor with multiple sclerosis, enrolled in a pregnancy study. Each CDR3 is given with its conserved first and last residue. A D gene is named only where the DNA matches it firmly. Expanded clones are given a class, and other clones once, few, many or no size at all.

size: NA; D: TRBD2; V: TRBV27; J: TRBJ2-1; CDR3: CASSLPGTSRNEQFF; DNA: TGTGCCAGCAGTCTACCCGGGACTAGCAGGAATGAGCAGTTCTTC
size: NA; D: TRBD2; V: TRBV4-2; J: TRBJ2-1; CDR3: CASSQLAGGPYNEQFF; DNA: TGTGCCAGCAGCCAACTAGCGGGAGGGCCCTACAATGAGCAGTTCTTC
size: NA; D: NA; V: TRBV4-1; J: TRBJ2-2; CDR3: CASSHPSTGLVRSGELFF; DNA: TGCGCCAGCAGCCACCCGAGCACAGGGCTAGTTAGGTCCGGGGAGCTGTTTTTT
size: NA; D: TRBD2; V: TRBV7-2; J: TRBJ2-3; CDR3: CASSLKGLAGGTDTQYF; DNA: TGTGCCAGCAGCTTAAAGGGACTAGCGGGAGGCACAGATACGCAGTATTTT
size: NA; D: TRBD2; V: TRBV7-9; J: TRBJ2-1; CDR3: CASSSRQAGGYHEQFF; DNA: TGTGCCAGCAGCTCCCGCCAAGCGGGAGGATATCATGAGCAGTTCTTC
size: NA; D: TRBD1; V: TRBV4-1; J: TRBJ1-6; CDR3: CASSQVWDRGISPLHF; DNA: TGCGCCAGCAGCCAAGTATGGGACAGGGGGATATCACCCCTCCACTTT
size: NA; D: NA; V: TRBV4-1; J: TRBJ1-1; CDR3: CASSQDQGRAFF; DNA: TGCGCCAGCAGCCAGGATCAGGGGAGAGCTTTCTTT
size: NA; D: TRBD1; V: TRBV7-9; J: TRBJ2-7; CDR3: CASSSNRQGSYEQYF; DNA: TGTGCCAGCAGCTCGAACCGACAGGGCTCCTACGAGCAGTACTTC
size: NA; D: NA; V: TRBV16; J: TRBJ2-2; CDR3: CASQGSLGTGELFF; DNA: TGTGCCAGCCAGGGGAGTCTGGGAACCGGGGAGCTGTTTTTT
size: NA; D: NA; V: TRBV19; J: TRBJ1-2; CDR3: CASSLRDTYSANYGYTF; DNA: TGTGCCAGTAGTCTCCGGGACACCTACTCCGCTAACTATGGCTACACCTTC
size: few; D: NA; V: TRBV7-9; J: TRBJ1-1; CDR3: CASSLTPEAFF; DNA: TGTGCCAGCAGCTTAACTCCTGAAGCTTTCTTT
size: NA; D: TRBD2; V: TRBV9; J: TRBJ2-3; CDR3: CASSESGSGTQYF; DNA: TGTGCCAGCAGCGAGAGCGGGAGTGGTACGCAGTATTTT
size: NA; D: TRBD2; V: TRBV19; J: TRBJ2-1; CDR3: CASSAAGASYNEQFF; DNA: TGTGCCAGTTCCGCAGCGGGAGCAAGCTACAATGAGCAGTTCTTC
size: NA; D: NA; V: TRBV30; J: TRBJ2-1; CDR3: CAWSVASHNEQFF; DNA: TGTGCCTGGAGTGTGGCTAGCCACAATGAGCAGTTCTTC
size: NA; D: NA; V: TRBV7-8; J: TRBJ1-5; CDR3: CASSSQGRVSNQPQHF; DNA: TGTGCCAGCAGCAGTCAGGGCAGGGTGAGCAATCAGCCCCAGCATTTT
size: NA; D: NA; V: TRBV6-6; J: TRBJ1-1; CDR3: CASSYGSRGVF; DNA: TGTGCCAGCAGTTACGGCTCCCGCGGGGTCTTT
size: NA; D: NA; V: TRBV21-1; J: TRBJ1-1; CDR3: CASSKGEGDRGIGDTEAFF; DNA: TGTGCCAGCAGCAAGGGGGAAGGGGACAGGGGGATAGGAGACACTGAAGCTTTCTTT
size: once; D: NA; V: TRBV28; J: TRBJ2-7; CDR3: CASSLLTTGPYEQYF; DNA: TGTGCCAGCAGTTTACTAACGACAGGCCCCTACGAGCAGTACTTC
size: once; D: NA; V: TRBV7-9; J: TRBJ2-6; CDR3: CASSLVPAGANVLTF; DNA: TGTGCCAGCAGCCTCGTCCCCGCTGGGGCCAACGTCCTGACTTTC
size: NA; D: NA; V: TRBV5-1; J: TRBJ1-1; CDR3: CASTVRGGNRKTEAFF; DNA: TGCGCCAGCACCGTTCGGGGGGGCAATAGGAAGACTGAAGCTTTCTTT
size: NA; D: NA; V: TRBV7-6; J: TRBJ2-7; CDR3: CASSLSLDGDEQYF; DNA: TGTGCCAGCAGCTTATCGCTGGATGGAGACGAGCAGTACTTC
size: NA; D: NA; V: TRBV27; J: TRBJ2-7; CDR3: CASSLYNSYEQYF; DNA: TGTGCCAGCAGTCTATACAACTCCTACGAGCAGTACTTC
size: NA; D: NA; V: TRBV19; J: TRBJ1-1; CDR3: CASRLHGVRTTEAFF; DNA: TGTGCCAGTAGGCTCCACGGGGTTCGGACCACTGAAGCTTTCTTT
size: NA; D: TRBD2; V: TRBV9; J: TRBJ2-3; CDR3: CASSVGGGGISIDTQYF; DNA: TGTGCCAGCAGCGTAGGGGGGGGAGGGATAAGCATAGATACGCAGTATTTT
size: NA; D: NA; V: TRBV9; J: TRBJ2-5; CDR3: CASSADGKTQYF; DNA: TGTGCCAGCAGCGCGGACGGGAAGACCCAGTACTTC
size: NA; D: TRBD1; V: TRBV28; J: TRBJ2-7; CDR3: CASREPGQPPYEQYF; DNA: TGTGCCAGCAGGGAACCGGGACAGCCTCCTTACGAGCAGTACTTC
size: NA; D: TRBD1; V: TRBV27; J: TRBJ2-3; CDR3: CASSSSYTGTGASDTQYF; DNA: TGTGCCAGCAGTTCTAGCTATACCGGGACAGGGGCGAGCGATACGCAGTATTTT
size: NA; D: NA; V: TRBV4-1; J: TRBJ2-7; CDR3: CASSQALEVEEQYF; DNA: TGCGCCAGCAGCCAAGCGCTAGAGGTTGAGGAGCAGTACTTC
size: NA; D: TRBD1; V: TRBV11-2; J: TRBJ2-1; CDR3: CASSLSTGSSYNEQFF; DNA: TGTGCCAGCAGCTTATCGACAGGGAGCTCCTACAATGAGCAGTTCTTC
size: NA; D: TRBD2; V: TRBV9; J: TRBJ2-5; CDR3: CASSASSGGVGETQYF; DNA: TGTGCCAGCAGCGCCTCTAGCGGGGGTGTAGGGGAGACCCAGTACTTC
size: NA; D: NA; V: TRBV13; J: TRBJ1-5; CDR3: CASSQGGPWRDSSNQPQHF; DNA: TGTGCCAGCAGCCAAGGGGGACCTTGGAGAGACTCTAGCAATCAGCCCCAGCATTTT
size: NA; D: TRBD2; V: TRBV9; J: TRBJ2-4; CDR3: CASSGYSGLAKNIQYF; DNA: TGTGCCAGCAGCGGCTATAGCGGGTTAGCCAAAAACATTCAGTACTTC
size: NA; D: NA; V: TRBV11-2; J: TRBJ1-4; CDR3: CASSLGVRPGREKLFF; DNA: TGTGCCAGCAGCTTAGGGGTCAGGCCTGGCCGTGAAAAACTGTTTTTT
size: NA; D: NA; V: TRBV9; J: TRBJ1-3; CDR3: CASSGSLGNTIYF; DNA: TGTGCCAGCAGCGGATCACTTGGAAACACCATATATTTT
size: NA; D: TRBD2; V: TRBV10-1; J: TRBJ2-5; CDR3: CASSSSSGDETQYF; DNA: TGCGCCAGCAGTTCTTCTAGCGGGGACGAGACCCAGTACTTC
size: NA; D: TRBD2; V: TRBV9; J: TRBJ2-7; CDR3: CASSVEGLAGEEQYF; DNA: TGTGCCAGCAGCGTAGAGGGACTAGCGGGAGAAGAGCAGTACTTC
size: NA; D: TRBD1; V: TRBV27; J: TRBJ1-6; CDR3: CARPPGDRASPLHF; DNA: TGTGCCAGGCCTCCTGGGGACAGGGCTTCACCCCTCCACTTT
size: NA; D: NA; V: TRBV27; J: TRBJ1-4; CDR3: CASMPLDQGTTNEKLFF; DNA: TGTGCCAGCATGCCCCTGGATCAGGGGACAACTAATGAAAAACTGTTTTTT
size: NA; D: NA; V: TRBV5-1; J: TRBJ2-2; CDR3: CASTLNTGELFF; DNA: TGCGCCAGCACATTGAACACCGGGGAGCTGTTTTTT
size: NA; D: NA; V: TRBV9; J: TRBJ1-1; CDR3: CASSGRSGDGTYTEAFF; DNA: TGTGCCAGCAGCGGACGAAGCGGGGACGGGACATACACTGAAGCTTTCTTT
size: NA; D: TRBD1; V: TRBV7-9; J: TRBJ1-1; CDR3: CASSGPGQGSAFF; DNA: TGTGCCAGCAGCGGTCCGGGACAGGGATCAGCTTTCTTT
size: NA; D: TRBD2; V: TRBV7-9; J: TRBJ2-1; CDR3: CASSLGGGSNEQFF; DNA: TGTGCCAGCAGCTTAGGGGGGGGTAGCAATGAGCAGTTCTTC
size: NA; D: NA; V: TRBV30; J: TRBJ1-4; CDR3: CAWSPSGSTNEKLFF; DNA: TGTGCCTGGAGTCCCTCAGGGTCAACTAATGAAAAACTGTTTTTT
size: NA; D: NA; V: TRBV7-5; J: TRBJ2-7; CDR3: CVRSSPPPSGIGYEQYF; DNA: TGTGTCAGAAGCTCCCCTCCTCCTAGCGGGATAGGGTACGAGCAGTACTTC
size: once; D: TRBD2; V: TRBV14; J: TRBJ2-7; CDR3: CASSGETSGHSYEQYF; DNA: TGTGCCAGCAGCGGAGAGACTAGCGGGCACTCCTACGAGCAGTACTTC
size: NA; D: TRBD1; V: TRBV14; J: TRBJ2-7; CDR3: CASSQVQGAGEQYF; DNA: TGTGCCAGCAGCCAAGTACAGGGGGCTGGAGAGCAGTACTTC
size: NA; D: NA; V: TRBV18; J: TRBJ1-3; CDR3: CASSSDALGPGNTIYF; DNA: TGTGCCAGCTCATCCGACGCCCTGGGCCCTGGAAACACCATATATTTT
size: once; D: TRBD1; V: TRBV5-1; J: TRBJ2-2; CDR3: CASSETRGSPTGELFF; DNA: TGCGCCAGCAGCGAGACCAGGGGGTCGCCCACCGGGGAGCTGTTTTTT
size: NA; D: NA; V: TRBV7-9; J: TRBJ2-5; CDR3: CASSPSSASTETQYF; DNA: TGTGCCAGCAGCCCCTCGTCGGCTAGTACCGAGACCCAGTACTTC
size: NA; D: TRBD1; V: TRBV9; J: TRBJ1-2; CDR3: CASSVSRTGSMNGYTF; DNA: TGTGCCAGCAGCGTATCCCGGACAGGGAGCATGAATGGCTACACCTTC
size: NA; D: NA; V: TRBV29-1; J: TRBJ2-5; CDR3: CSVPLAGLETQYF; DNA: TGCAGCGTTCCATTGGCGGGACTGGAGACCCAGTACTTC
size: NA; D: NA; V: TRBV6-1; J: TRBJ1-1; CDR3: CASSVRFMNTEAFF; DNA: TGTGCCAGCAGTGTGAGGTTCATGAACACTGAAGCTTTCTTT